This T cell receptor (beta chain) was profiled in a study of T cells after yellow fever vaccination. Overall study: SMART-Seq v4 Ultra Low Input served to prepare low-cell-number fractions.

MiXCR was run by TCRdb on the 5' RACE reads, yielding one entry per CDR3 protein. Of fewer than 150,000 distinct CDR3 sequences in the sample, more than 5.5% are singletons; the top ten hold approximately 2.7%. General study results and limits: The appearance of a small share of clonotypes in both CD4 and CD8 compartments was observed.

The CDR3 has 16 residues. Trimming cost V 3 bases and J 3 bases; bases outside gene matches: 3. CDR1 is SGHRS, CDR2 YFSETQ, per germline. There are many counts of this clonotype. The antigen is undetermined. The chain has TRBV5-1 and TRBJ2-5, with 15 bases lining up with TRBD2. This sample comprised CD4+ T cells sorted from PBMCs, obtained approximately 40 days after the first yellow fever vaccination. The receptor was isolated from a man in his late teens or twenties who received the YFV17D yellow fever vaccine. CDR3 protein: CASSSGLAGGEETQYF. As DNA, the CDR3 is TGCGCCAGCAGCTCCGGACTAGCGGGGGGGGAAGAGACCCAGTACTTC.